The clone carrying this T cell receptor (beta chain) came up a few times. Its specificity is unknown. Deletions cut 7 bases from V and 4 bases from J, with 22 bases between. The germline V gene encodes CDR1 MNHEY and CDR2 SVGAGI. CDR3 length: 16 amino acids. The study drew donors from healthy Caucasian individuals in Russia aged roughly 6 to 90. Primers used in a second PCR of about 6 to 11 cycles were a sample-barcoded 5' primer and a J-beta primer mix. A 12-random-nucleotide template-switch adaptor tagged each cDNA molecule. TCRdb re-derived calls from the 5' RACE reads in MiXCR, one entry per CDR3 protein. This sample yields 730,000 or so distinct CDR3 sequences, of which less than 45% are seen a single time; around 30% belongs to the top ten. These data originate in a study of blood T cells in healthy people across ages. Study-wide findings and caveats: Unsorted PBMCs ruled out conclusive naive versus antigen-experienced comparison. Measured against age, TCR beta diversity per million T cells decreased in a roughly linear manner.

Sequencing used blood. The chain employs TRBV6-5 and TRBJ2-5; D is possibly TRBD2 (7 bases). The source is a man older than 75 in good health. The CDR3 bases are TGTGCCAGCACCAACCAAGCCGGGGGGCTCGGAGAGACCCAGTACTTC. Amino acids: CASTNQAGGLGETQYF.